The clone carrying this TCR beta chain was observed once. Its matching antigen is unknown. The entry originates in a study of siplizumab effects on memory and regulatory T cells. Findings of the study overall: A naive or memory phenotype could not be assigned to roughly 80-97% of the proliferating CD4+ or CD8+ clones.

The CDR3 has 17 residues. With 6 bases removed from V and 3 bases from J, the gap between germline ends came to 19 bases. Germline V gene lookup returns CDR1 SGHNT and CDR2 YYREEE (reference sequence). Repertoires were generated with immunoSEQ multiplex PCR, while TCRdb's copy carries only in-frame clones and drops some. The sample contains roughly 120,000 clones, approximately 94% of which appear only once. Sequencing used non-Treg CD4+ T cells sorted from blood. The receptor was isolated from a human donor in good health. V and J are TRBV5-4 and TRBJ2-6; D remains ambiguous. The CDR3 DNA follows: TGTGCCAGCATCAAATCAACAGTCTCTGGTGGGGCCAACGTCCTGACTTTC. Translated: CASIKSTVSGGANVLTF.